This T cell receptor (beta chain) is drawn from a study of T-cell reconstitution after alpha-beta-depleted transplantation in children. Whole-study results and caveats: Reportedly, roughly two months post-transplant, alpha-beta T cells arose from several hundred expanded graft clones. At one year after transplant, newly produced T cells mostly accounted for T-cell counts and diversity.

V was shortened by 0 bases and J by 5 bases, with 17 bases between the two germline ends. CDR3 length equals 16 residues. The germline V gene encodes CDR1 LGHNA and CDR2 YSLEER. Library preparation (for TCRbeta) was performed with unique molecular identifiers. MiXCR, applied by TCRdb to the PCR reads, yields one record per CDR3 protein. The sample consists of about 640,000 distinct CDR3 sequences, over 10% of them appearing once. With respect to this clonotype: Its antigen is still unknown.

V usage is TRBV4-3 and J usage is TRBJ2-7; TRBD1 might be the D (5 bases). Sequences were derived from PBMCs, mostly from graft donor cells, sampled 360 days after TCRalphabeta/CD19-depleted stem cell transplant. The TCR comes from a male patient younger than 18 who had a stem cell transplant for acute myeloid leukemia, so the T cells may come from the graft donor. The CDR3 bases are TGCGCCAGCAGCCAAGAGGTGGTACAGGTGATGGACGAGCAGTACTTC. It is translated as CASSQEVVQVMDEQYF.